Shown below are 4 T cell receptor beta chains from a single sample sequenced in a study of T cells after yellow fever vaccination. TCRdb re-called the 5' RACE reads with MiXCR, one entry per CDR3 protein. The sample includes approximately 580,000 distinct CDR3 sequences, 17% of them seen just once. The sample consisted of PBMCs, taken 4 to 5 days after the first yellow fever vaccination. Every receptor here comes from a young man who received the YFV17D yellow fever vaccine.

In this sample, this clonotype turned up many times. J is TRBJ2-3 and V is TRBV12-3 or TRBV12-4, with D perhaps matching TRBD1 (6 bases). V was trimmed by 2 bases and J by 4 bases, leaving 7 bases between them. The CDR3 has 13 amino acids. In DNA form, the CDR3 reads TGTGCCAGCAGTTTAAACAGGGCAGATACGCAGTATTTT. This gives the protein CASSLNRADTQYF.

The chain couples TRBV5-6 to TRBJ1-2; 8 bases match TRBD1. This CDR3 is 15 amino acids long. The germline gives CDR1 SGHDT, CDR2 YYEEEE. V shed 4 bases, J shed 3 bases, and the junction held 8 bases outside the gene matches. The CDR3 bases are TGTGCCAGCAGCCGGGAGAGACAGGGGCACTATGGCTACACCTTC. It translates to CASSRERQGHYGYTF.

The CDR3 protein is CASSYNGSPLHF. CDR3 DNA: TGTGCCAGCAGTTACAACGGGTCACCCCTCCACTTT. J is TRBJ1-6 and V is TRBV6-5; D not certain. Germline-derived CDR1 and CDR2 are MNHEY and SVGAGI. The CDR3 extends over 12 amino acids. V was shortened by 2 bases and J by 10 bases, with 6 bases between the two germline ends.

In its sample, this clonotype was seen a few times. Mismatch with germline at one junction end may stem from a read error. The chain employs TRBV12-3 or TRBV12-4 and TRBJ1-2, with D maybe TRBD1 (5 bases). The CDR3 length is 12 residues. The CDR3 nucleotides are TGTGCCAGCAGTTTATCTAGCCGGGGCGCAGTCTTC. It translates to CASSLSSRGAVF.